This is a list of T cell receptor beta chains from one sample in a study of T-cell reconstitution after alpha-beta-depleted transplantation in children. A single record per CDR3 protein comes from TCRdb applying MiXCR to the PCR reads. The sample has 540,000 or so distinct CDR3 sequences, roughly 23% seen once. This sample comprised PBMCs, mostly from graft donor cells, obtained 360 days after TCRalphabeta/CD19-depleted stem cell transplant. The receptors stem from a boy in the first two years of life who had a stem cell transplant for acute myeloid leukemia, so the T cells may come from the graft donor. Each CDR3 is given with its conserved first and last residue. The D gene is left open where the match is weak. The listing skips clone size in some rows; elsewhere it reads once, few, many or a size class.

clone_size,j_call,d_call,v_call,cdr3_nt,cdr3_aa
-,TRBJ1-4,TRBD1,TRBV7-3,TGTGCCAGCAGCCTAACAGGGGGCCTTAATGAAAAACTGTTTTTT,CASSLTGGLNEKLFF
few,TRBJ1-2,TRBD1,TRBV12-3/TRBV12-4,TGTGCCAGCAGTTTCCAGGGGACAGTGGGCTACACCTTC,CASSFQGTVGYTF
many,TRBJ2-3,-,TRBV6-5,TGTGCCAGCAGTAACGTGGGGGGCGCCGCAGATACGCAGTATTTT,CASSNVGGAADTQYF
few,TRBJ2-1,-,TRBV20-1,TGCAGTTACTCCCGGACCCCAGGGAATGAGCAGTTCTTC,CSYSRTPGNEQFF
-,TRBJ2-1,-,TRBV20-1,TGCAGTGCTAGGCCGGGGGGCAGGAATGAGCAGTTCTTC,CSARPGGRNEQFF
few,TRBJ2-1,TRBD2,TRBV20-1,TGCAGTGCTAGAGTTCCGGGACTAGCAAACTACAATGAGCAGTTCTTC,CSARVPGLANYNEQFF
many,TRBJ2-1,-,TRBV2,TGTGCCAGCAGTCCCACTACACCCGGGACCTACAATGAGCAGTTCTTC,CASSPTTPGTYNEQFF
-,TRBJ2-1,TRBD1,TRBV18,TGTGCCAGCTCACCCGGGACAGGTAACAATGAGCAGTTCTTC,CASSPGTGNNEQFF
few,TRBJ1-5,-,TRBV7-8,TGTGCCAGCAGCTTAGATGGCCCGGATCAGCCCCAGCATTTT,CASSLDGPDQPQHF
-,TRBJ2-7,-,TRBV4-3,TGCGCCAGCAGCCAAGAGTCTCTGCGAGGGCACGAGCAGTACTTC,CASSQESLRGHEQYF
many,TRBJ2-1,-,TRBV20-1,TGCAGTGCCCTTCTTGGGGTATACAATGAGCAGTTCTTC,CSALLGVYNEQFF
many,TRBJ2-2,-,TRBV5-1,TGCGCCAGCAGCTTGGACCCGAGGGGATCGGACACCGGGGAGCTGTTTTTT,CASSLDPRGSDTGELFF
many,TRBJ2-7,-,TRBV7-2,TGTGCCAGCAGCTTAGCCCTCTCCTACGAGCAGTACTTC,CASSLALSYEQYF
-,TRBJ1-5,-,TRBV28,TGTGCCAGCAGTTTAAACAGGTTAAATCAGCCCCAGCATTTT,CASSLNRLNQPQHF
many,TRBJ2-6,-,TRBV29-1,TGCAGCGCTAACGTCCAGGGTGGAGGCTCTGGGGCCAACGTCCTGACTTTC,CSANVQGGGSGANVLTF
many,TRBJ2-3,-,TRBV12-3/TRBV12-4,TGTGCCAGCAGTTTATACTTGACCTACTCGTCTAGCACAGATACGCAGTATTTT,CASSLYLTYSSSTDTQYF
few,TRBJ2-3,-,TRBV29-1,TGCAGCGCCTGGGACCCCCCGGGGATGCAGTATTTT,CSAWDPPGMQYF
-,TRBJ2-2,-,TRBV6-5,TGTGCCAGCAGTTACAGGTTCTCAAGAGTAGGCACCGGGGAGCTGTTTTTT,CASSYRFSRVGTGELFF
few,TRBJ2-1,TRBD2,TRBV11-2,TGTGCCAGCAGCTTCCTAGCGGGGGGTGTGAAGTCCTACAATGAGCAGTTCTTC,CASSFLAGGVKSYNEQFF
few,TRBJ2-3,TRBD2,TRBV20-1,TGCAGTGCCAGACCGGGACTAGCGGGTGCTAGCACAGATACGCAGTATTTT,CSARPGLAGASTDTQYF
-,TRBJ2-3,TRBD2,TRBV20-1,TGCAGTGCTGGACTAGCGGGGGGCACAGATACGCAGTATTTT,CSAGLAGGTDTQYF
many,TRBJ2-4,-,TRBV7-2,TGTGCCAGCTTCAGGGGATTGGTCAAAAACATTCAGTACTTC,CASFRGLVKNIQYF
many,TRBJ2-7,-,TRBV24-1,TGTGCCACCAGTGATTTTAAGGAGAGGGGGTACGAGCAGTACTTC,CATSDFKERGYEQYF
few,TRBJ1-1,-,TRBV4-3,TGCGCCAGCAGCCAATTCAGGGCCATGAACACTGAAGCTTTCTTT,CASSQFRAMNTEAFF
many,TRBJ2-1,TRBD1,TRBV27,TGTGCCAGCAGTTTGACAGGGTGGGGAAATGAGCAGTTCTTC,CASSLTGWGNEQFF
few,TRBJ1-2,TRBD1,TRBV6-6,TGTGCCAGCAGTTACGGACAGGGGGTAGGCTACACCTTC,CASSYGQGVGYTF
-,TRBJ2-3,TRBD2,TRBV7-9,TGTGCCAGCAGCCCATGGGGGGGACCGCTCCGAGATACGCAGTATTTT,CASSPWGGPLRDTQYF
-,TRBJ2-5,TRBD2,TRBV3-1,TGTGCCAGCATCCTAGCGGGGGGGGAAGAGACCCAGTACTTC,CASILAGGEETQYF
many,TRBJ2-2,-,TRBV9,TGTGCCAGCACCCGGACTAACACCGGGGAGCTGTTTTTT,CASTRTNTGELFF
-,TRBJ1-6,-,TRBV20-1,TGCAGTGCTGATGGGCCCGCCGGGGCCTATAATTCACCCCTCCACTTT,CSADGPAGAYNSPLHF
-,TRBJ1-1,-,TRBV30,TGTGCCTGGAGGATGGGGATCTCTAACACTGAAGCTTTCTTT,CAWRMGISNTEAFF
-,TRBJ2-2,-,TRBV4-1,TGCGCCAGCAGCCGCATGAGGGGGGCGAACACCGGGGAGCTGTTTTTT,CASSRMRGANTGELFF
-,TRBJ1-5,-,TRBV12-3/TRBV12-4,TGTGCCAGCAGTTTGCAGATCAATCAGCCCCAGCATTTT,CASSLQINQPQHF
many,TRBJ2-3,-,TRBV29-1,TGCAGCGTTGATGCGGGACTGGGAGGAGATACGCAGTATTTT,CSVDAGLGGDTQYF
-,TRBJ2-2,-,TRBV7-7,TGTGCCAGCAGCTTAGGCGCACCCGGGGAGCTGTTTTTT,CASSLGAPGELFF
many,TRBJ2-1,TRBD1,TRBV29-1,TGCAGCGTTGCGGGACAGGGTCCCAATGAGCAGTTCTTC,CSVAGQGPNEQFF
-,TRBJ2-1,TRBD1,TRBV7-9,TGTGCCAGCAGCTCCTGGGACAGTGACAATGAGCAGTTCTTC,CASSSWDSDNEQFF
many,TRBJ1-2,-,TRBV20-1,TGCAGTGCTCCACCCGGGGGGCCTAACTATGGCTACACCTTC,CSAPPGGPNYGYTF
-,TRBJ2-7,-,TRBV7-2,TGTGCCAGCAGCTCGGTCTTCGCCTACGAGCAGTACTTC,CASSSVFAYEQYF
many,TRBJ2-1,-,TRBV7-9,TGTGCCAGCAGCTTAGTCCCCGACCCCGTCTTC,CASSLVPDPVF
few,TRBJ2-3,TRBD1,TRBV7-9,TGTGCCAGCAGATGGACAGGGGATGGAGATACGCAGTATTTT,CASRWTGDGDTQYF
-,TRBJ1-2,TRBD1,TRBV20-1,TGCAGTGCTCAAGACAGGGGGCACGGCTATGGCTACACCTTC,CSAQDRGHGYGYTF
few,TRBJ2-7,-,TRBV6-2/TRBV6-3,TGTGCCAGCAGTAACAGGGTGACCTACGAGCAGTACTTC,CASSNRVTYEQYF
-,TRBJ2-1,-,TRBV28,TGTGCCAGCACCTTAAGAATCGTAGGGGACAATGAGCAGTTCTTC,CASTLRIVGDNEQFF
-,TRBJ2-1,TRBD1,TRBV12-3/TRBV12-4,TGTGCCAGCAGTTTCCCCCTCGGGACAGGAGCCTACAATGAGCAGTTCTTC,CASSFPLGTGAYNEQFF
few,TRBJ2-7,TRBD2,TRBV20-1,TGCAGTGCTAGCGGGACTAGCGGGGGCTACGAGCAGTACTTC,CSASGTSGGYEQYF
many,TRBJ1-2,TRBD1,TRBV12-3/TRBV12-4,TGTGCCAGCAGTTTATGGCAGGGGGCTGGCTATGGCTACACCTTC,CASSLWQGAGYGYTF
many,TRBJ1-4,TRBD1,TRBV18,TGTGCCAGCTCACCGACGGACAGGGAAAATGAAAAACTGTTTTTT,CASSPTDRENEKLFF
-,TRBJ2-7,-,TRBV12-3/TRBV12-4,TGTGCCAGCAGTGTTACAGCTCCGGGCTACTACGAGCAGTACTTC,CASSVTAPGYYEQYF
many,TRBJ1-5,-,TRBV28,TGTGCCAGACAGGAGGTTGGCAATCAGCCCCAGCATTTT,CARQEVGNQPQHF
-,TRBJ2-7,TRBD1,TRBV5-1,TGCGCCAGCAGTAACAGCGGGACAGGGATCTACGAGCAGTACTTC,CASSNSGTGIYEQYF
many,TRBJ2-3,TRBD2,TRBV4-1,TGCGCCAGCAGCCAAGTGGGAGGGGCACGAGATACGCAGTATTTT,CASSQVGGARDTQYF
few,TRBJ2-1,TRBD1,TRBV13,TGTGCCAGCAGCTTGGACGGGACAGGGGCTTACAATGAGCAGTTCTTC,CASSLDGTGAYNEQFF